This T cell receptor beta chain was identified in a study of T cell changes during pregnancy in multiple sclerosis. Here immunoSEQ multiplex PCR was the method, and the copy in TCRdb shows in-frame clones only, minus some. The sample includes some 80,000 clones, 94% of them seen just once. From germline, CDR1 is MRHNA and CDR2 SNTAGT. The CDR3 has 15 amino acids. The ends lost 8 bases at V and 4 bases at J; junction bases unmatched: 12. This clone is a singleton in its sample. This sample comprised CD4+ T cells from peripheral blood mononuclear cells, obtained after pregnancy. The origin of this receptor is a female donor with multiple sclerosis, enrolled in a pregnancy study. J is TRBJ2-5 and V is TRBV6-4; TRBD2 matches at 8 bases. The CDR3 DNA reads as TGTGCCAGCTCTCGGGGAGCGGGAGTAGGAGAGACCCAGTACTTC. Residues: CASSRGAGVGETQYF.